This TCR beta chain emerged from a study of blood T cell repertoires in COVID-19. The overall study: T cells, B-cell-depleted T cells, or PBMCs supplied cDNA or gDNA.

Sequencing was performed with immunoSEQ multiplex PCR; in TCRdb, only in-frame clones are kept and a portion is missing. The data show about 100,000 clones, with about nine tenths seen just once and 2% to 2.5% held by the top ten. The ends lost 3 bases at V and 5 bases at J; junction bases unmatched: 7. This CDR3 has 15 residues. Per germline, CDR1 MGHDK and CDR2 SYGVNS. The sample comprised peripheral blood. V usage is TRBV25-1 and J usage is TRBJ1-1; TRBD1 matches 9 bases. The receptor was derived from a man aged 50 to 59 with active COVID-19. CDR3 region: CASSDLQGTGTEAFF. In DNA, the CDR3 is TGTGCCAGCAGTGACTTACAGGGGACAGGGACTGAAGCTTTCTTT.